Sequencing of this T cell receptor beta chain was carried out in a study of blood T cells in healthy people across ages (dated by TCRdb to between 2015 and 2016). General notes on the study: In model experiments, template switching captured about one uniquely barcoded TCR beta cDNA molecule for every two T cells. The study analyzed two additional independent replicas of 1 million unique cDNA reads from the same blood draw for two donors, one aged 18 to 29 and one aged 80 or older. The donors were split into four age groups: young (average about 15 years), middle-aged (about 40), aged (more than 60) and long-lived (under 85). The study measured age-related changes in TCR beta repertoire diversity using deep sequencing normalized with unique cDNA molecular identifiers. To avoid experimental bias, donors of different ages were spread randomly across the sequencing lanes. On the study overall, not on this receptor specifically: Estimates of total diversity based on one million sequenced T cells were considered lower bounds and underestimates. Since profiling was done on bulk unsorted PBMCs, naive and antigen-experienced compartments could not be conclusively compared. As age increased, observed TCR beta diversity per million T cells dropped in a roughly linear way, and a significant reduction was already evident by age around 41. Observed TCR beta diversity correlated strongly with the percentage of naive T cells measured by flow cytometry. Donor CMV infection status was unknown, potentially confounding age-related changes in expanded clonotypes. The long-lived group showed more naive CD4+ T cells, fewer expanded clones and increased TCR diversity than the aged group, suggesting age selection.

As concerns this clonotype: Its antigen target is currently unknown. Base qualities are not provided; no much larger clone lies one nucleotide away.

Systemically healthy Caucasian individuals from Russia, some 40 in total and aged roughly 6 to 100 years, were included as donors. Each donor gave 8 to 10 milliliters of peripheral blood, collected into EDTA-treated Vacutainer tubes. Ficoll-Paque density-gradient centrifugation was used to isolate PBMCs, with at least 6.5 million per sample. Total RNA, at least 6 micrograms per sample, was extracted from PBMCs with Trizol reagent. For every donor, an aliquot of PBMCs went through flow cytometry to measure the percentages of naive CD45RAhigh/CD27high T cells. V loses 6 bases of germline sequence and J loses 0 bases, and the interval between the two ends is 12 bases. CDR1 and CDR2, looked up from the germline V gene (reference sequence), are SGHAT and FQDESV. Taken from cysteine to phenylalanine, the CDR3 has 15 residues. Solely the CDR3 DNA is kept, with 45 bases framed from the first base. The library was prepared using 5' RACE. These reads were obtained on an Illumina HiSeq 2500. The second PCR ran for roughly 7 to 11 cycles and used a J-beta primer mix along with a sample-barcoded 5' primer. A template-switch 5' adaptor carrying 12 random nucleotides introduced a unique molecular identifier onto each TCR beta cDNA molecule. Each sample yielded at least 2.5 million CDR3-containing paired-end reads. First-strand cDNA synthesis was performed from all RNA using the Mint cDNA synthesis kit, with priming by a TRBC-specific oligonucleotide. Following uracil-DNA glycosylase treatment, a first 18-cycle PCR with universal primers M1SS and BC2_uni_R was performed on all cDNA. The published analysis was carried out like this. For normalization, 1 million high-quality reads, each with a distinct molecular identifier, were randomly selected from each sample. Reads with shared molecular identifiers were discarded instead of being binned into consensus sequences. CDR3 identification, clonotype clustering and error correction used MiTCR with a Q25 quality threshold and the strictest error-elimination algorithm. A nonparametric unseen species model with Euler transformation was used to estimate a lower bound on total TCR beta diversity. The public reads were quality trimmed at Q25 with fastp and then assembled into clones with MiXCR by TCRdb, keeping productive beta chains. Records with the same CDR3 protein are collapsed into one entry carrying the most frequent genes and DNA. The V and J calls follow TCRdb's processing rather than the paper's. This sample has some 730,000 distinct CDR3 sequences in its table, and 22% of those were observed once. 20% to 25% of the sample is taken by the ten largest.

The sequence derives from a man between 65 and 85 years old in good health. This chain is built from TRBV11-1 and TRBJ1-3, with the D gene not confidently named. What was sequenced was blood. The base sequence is TGTGCCAGCAGATTCGACGGCTACTCTGGAAACACCATATATTTT. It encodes CASRFDGYSGNTIYF. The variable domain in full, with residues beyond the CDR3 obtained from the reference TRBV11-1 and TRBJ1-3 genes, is EAEVAQSPRYKITEKSQAVAFWCDPISGHATLYWYRQILGQGPELLVQFQDESVVDDSQLPKDRFSAERLKGVDSTLKIQPAELGDSAMYLCASRFDGYSGNTIYFGEGSWLTVV.